This record concerns one T cell receptor (beta chain) sequence. The data were obtained in a study of control samples from healthy donors and cancer patients. TCRdb keeps only in-frame clones here, not all; method: immunoSEQ multiplex PCR. This table holds over 200,000 clones, approximately 80% found once. After removal of 4 bases from V and 2 bases from J, the junction contained 6 bases not matched to a gene. Germline V gene data show CDR1 as MNHNY and CDR2 as SVGAGI (reference sequence). CDR3 length: 16 residues. This TCR was recovered from a woman in her sixties or seventies with lung cancer. V usage is TRBV6-6 and J usage is TRBJ1-4, with 8 bases lining up with TRBD1. Sample: PBMCs. As DNA, the CDR3 is TGTGCCAGCAGTTTCTTCGGACAGGGCACTAATGAAAAACTGTTTTTT. Protein: CASSFFGQGTNEKLFF.